The entry below describes one T cell receptor (beta chain). Its antigen is not identified. Cells sorted by CD45RO/CCR7/CD25/CD127/CD95/CD27 comprised CD4+ naive, central memory, regulatory and stem cell-like memory cells. The source of the sample is a study of beta chain features in type 1 diabetes. Study-wide results and caveats: Patients and controls would be equally affected if PCR favored shorter templates.

Expressed TCRB transcripts were sequenced after all isolated RNA was converted to cDNA. TCRdb keeps only in-frame clones here, not all; method: immunoSEQ multiplex PCR. Among a few hundred thousand clones listed, 14% were seen once. Per the germline V gene, CDR1 is MGHDK and CDR2 is SYGVNS. The length of the CDR3 is 13 residues. Trimming pared 1 base from V and 6 bases from J, leaving 6 bases between. The V gene is TRBV25-1, the J gene TRBJ2-2; the D is unclear. Sequencing was performed on naive CD4+ T cells from blood. The sequence came from a man aged 25 to 40 in good health. The CDR3 bases are TGTGCCAGCAGTGAATTAGGGTCCGGGGAGCTGTTTTTT. It yields the protein CASSELGSGELFF. The variable domain in full, completed from reference TRBV25-1 and TRBJ2-2, reads EADIYQTPRYLVIGTGKKITLECSQTMGHDKMYWYQQDPGMELHLIHYSYGVNSTEKGDLSSESTVSRIRTEHFPLTLESARPSHTSQYLCASSELGSGELFFGEGSRLTVL.